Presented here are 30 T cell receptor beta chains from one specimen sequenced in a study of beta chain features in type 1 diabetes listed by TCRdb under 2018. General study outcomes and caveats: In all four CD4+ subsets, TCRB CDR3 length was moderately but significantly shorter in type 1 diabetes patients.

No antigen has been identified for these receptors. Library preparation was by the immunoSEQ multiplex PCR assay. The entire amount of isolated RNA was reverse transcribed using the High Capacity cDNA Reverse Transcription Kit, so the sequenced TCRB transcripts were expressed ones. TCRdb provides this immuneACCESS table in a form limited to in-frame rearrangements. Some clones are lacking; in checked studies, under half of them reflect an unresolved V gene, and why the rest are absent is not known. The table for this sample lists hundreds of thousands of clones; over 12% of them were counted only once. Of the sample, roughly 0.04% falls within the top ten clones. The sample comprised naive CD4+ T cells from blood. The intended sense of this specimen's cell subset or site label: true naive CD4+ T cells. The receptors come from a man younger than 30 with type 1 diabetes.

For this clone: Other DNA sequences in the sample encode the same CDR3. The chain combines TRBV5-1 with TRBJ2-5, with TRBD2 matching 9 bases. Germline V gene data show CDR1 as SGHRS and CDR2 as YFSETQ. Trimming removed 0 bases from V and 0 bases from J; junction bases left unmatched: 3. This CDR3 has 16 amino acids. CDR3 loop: CASSLGLAGNQETQYF. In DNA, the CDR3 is TGCGCCAGCAGCTTGGGGCTAGCGGGAAACCAAGAGACCCAGTACTTC.

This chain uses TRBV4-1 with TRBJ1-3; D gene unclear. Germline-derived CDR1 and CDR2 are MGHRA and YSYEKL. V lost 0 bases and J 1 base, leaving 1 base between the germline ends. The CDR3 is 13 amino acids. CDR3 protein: CASSQDSGNTIYF. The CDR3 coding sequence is TGCGCCAGCAGCCAAGATTCTGGAAACACCATATATTTT.

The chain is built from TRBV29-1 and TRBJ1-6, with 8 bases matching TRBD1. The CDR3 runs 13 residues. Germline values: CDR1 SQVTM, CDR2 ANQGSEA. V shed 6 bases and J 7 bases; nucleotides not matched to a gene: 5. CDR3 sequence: CSVAQGGNSPLHF. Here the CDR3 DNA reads TGCAGCGTCGCACAGGGGGGGAATTCACCCCTCCACTTT.

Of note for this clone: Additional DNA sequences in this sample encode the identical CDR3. This CDR3 is CASSFSGGAGTDTQYF. The CDR3 region has the DNA TGTGCCAGCAGCTTTAGCGGGGGGGCTGGCACAGATACGCAGTATTTT. The V call is TRBV7-2, the J call TRBJ2-3; 11 nucleotides line up with TRBD2. Trimming at V came to 3 bases and at J to 1 base, leaving 3 bases not matched to a gene. Germline assignment: CDR1 SGHTA and CDR2 FQGNSA. This CDR3 region has 16 residues.

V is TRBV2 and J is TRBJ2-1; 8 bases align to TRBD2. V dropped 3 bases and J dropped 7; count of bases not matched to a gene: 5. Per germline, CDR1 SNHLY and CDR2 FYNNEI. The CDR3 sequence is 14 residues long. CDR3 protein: CASSDIAGQNEQFF. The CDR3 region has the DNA TGTGCCAGCAGTGACATAGCGGGACAAAATGAGCAGTTCTTC.

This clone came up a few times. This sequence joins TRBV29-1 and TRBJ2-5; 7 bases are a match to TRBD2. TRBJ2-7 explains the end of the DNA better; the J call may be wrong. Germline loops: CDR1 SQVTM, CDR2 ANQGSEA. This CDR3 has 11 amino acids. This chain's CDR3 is CSVGRGTEQYF. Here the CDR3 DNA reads TGCAGCGTCGGGCGGGGGACCGAGCAGTACTTC.

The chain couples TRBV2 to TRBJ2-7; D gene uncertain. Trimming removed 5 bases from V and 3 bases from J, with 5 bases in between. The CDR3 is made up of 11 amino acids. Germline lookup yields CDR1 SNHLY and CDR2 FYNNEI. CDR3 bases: TGTGCCAGCAGTCCAGACTACGAGCAGTACTTC. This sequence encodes CASSPDYEQYF. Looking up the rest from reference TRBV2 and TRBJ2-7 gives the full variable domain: EPEVTQTPSHQVTQMGQEVILRCVPISNHLYFYWYRQILGQKVEFLVSFYNNEISEKSEIFDDQFSVERPDGSNFTLKIRSTKLEDSAMYFCASSPDYEQYFGPGTRLTVT.

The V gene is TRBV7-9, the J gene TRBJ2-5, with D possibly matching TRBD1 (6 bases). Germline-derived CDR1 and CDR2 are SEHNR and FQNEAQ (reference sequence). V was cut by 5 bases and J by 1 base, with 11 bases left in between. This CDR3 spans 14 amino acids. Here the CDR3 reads CASSPGQPQETQYF. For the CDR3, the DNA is TGTGCCAGCAGCCCAGGACAGCCCCAAGAGACCCAGTACTTC.

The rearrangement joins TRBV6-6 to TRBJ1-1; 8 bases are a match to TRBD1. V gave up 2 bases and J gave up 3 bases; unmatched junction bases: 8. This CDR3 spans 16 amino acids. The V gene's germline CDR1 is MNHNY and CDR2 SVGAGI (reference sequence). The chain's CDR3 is CASSYDHTGGDTEAFF. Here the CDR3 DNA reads TGTGCCAGCAGTTACGATCATACAGGGGGGGACACTGAAGCTTTCTTT.

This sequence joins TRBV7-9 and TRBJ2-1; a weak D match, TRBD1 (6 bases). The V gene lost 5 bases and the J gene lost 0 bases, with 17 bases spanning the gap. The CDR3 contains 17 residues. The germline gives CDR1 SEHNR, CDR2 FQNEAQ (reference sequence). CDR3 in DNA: TGTGCCAGCAGCGCCCCGCCAAGGGGGAGCTCCTACAATGAGCAGTTCTTC. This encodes CASSAPPRGSSYNEQFF.

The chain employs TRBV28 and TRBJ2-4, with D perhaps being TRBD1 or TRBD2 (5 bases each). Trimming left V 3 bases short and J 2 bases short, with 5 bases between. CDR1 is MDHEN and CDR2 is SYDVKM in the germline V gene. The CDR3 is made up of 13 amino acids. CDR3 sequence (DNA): TGTGCCAGCAGTTTGGGACCCAAAAACATTCAGTACTTC. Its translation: CASSLGPKNIQYF.

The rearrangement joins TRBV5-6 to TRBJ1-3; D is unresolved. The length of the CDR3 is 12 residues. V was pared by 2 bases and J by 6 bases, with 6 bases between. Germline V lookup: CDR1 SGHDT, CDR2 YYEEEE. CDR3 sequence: CASSFMENTIYF. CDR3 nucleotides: TGTGCCAGCAGCTTTATGGAAAACACCATATATTTT. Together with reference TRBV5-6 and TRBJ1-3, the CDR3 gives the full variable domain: DAGVTQSPTHLIKTRGQQVTLRCSPKSGHDTVSWYQQALGQGPQFIFQYYEEEERQRGNFPDRFSGHQFPNYSSELNVNALLLGDSALYLCASSFMENTIYFGEGSWLTVV.

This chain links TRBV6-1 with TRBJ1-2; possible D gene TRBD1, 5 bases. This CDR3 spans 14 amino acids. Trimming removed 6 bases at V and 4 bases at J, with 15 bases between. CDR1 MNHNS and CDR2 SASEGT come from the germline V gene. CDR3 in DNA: TGTGCCAGCAGGCAGGACAACGGCGGCTATGGCTACACCTTC. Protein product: CASRQDNGGYGYTF.

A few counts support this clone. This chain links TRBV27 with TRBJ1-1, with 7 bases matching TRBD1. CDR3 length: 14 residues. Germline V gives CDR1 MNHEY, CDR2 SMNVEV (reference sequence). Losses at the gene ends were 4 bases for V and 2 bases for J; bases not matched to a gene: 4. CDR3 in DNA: TGTGCCAGCAGTTCTAGGGGGCTCAACACTGAAGCTTTCTTT. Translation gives CASSSRGLNTEAFF.

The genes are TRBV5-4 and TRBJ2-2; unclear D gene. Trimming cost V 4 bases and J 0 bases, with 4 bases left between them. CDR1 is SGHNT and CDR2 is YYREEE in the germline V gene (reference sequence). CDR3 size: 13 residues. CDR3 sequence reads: CASSITNTGELFF. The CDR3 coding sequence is TGTGCCAGCAGCATCACGAACACCGGGGAGCTGTTTTTT.

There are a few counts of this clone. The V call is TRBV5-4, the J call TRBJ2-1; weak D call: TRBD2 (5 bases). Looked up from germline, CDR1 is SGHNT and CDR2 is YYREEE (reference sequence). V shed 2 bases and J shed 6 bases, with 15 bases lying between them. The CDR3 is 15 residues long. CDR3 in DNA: TGTGCCAGCAGCTTCGGGGATTTACTACGCAATGAGCAGTTCTTC. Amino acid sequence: CASSFGDLLRNEQFF.

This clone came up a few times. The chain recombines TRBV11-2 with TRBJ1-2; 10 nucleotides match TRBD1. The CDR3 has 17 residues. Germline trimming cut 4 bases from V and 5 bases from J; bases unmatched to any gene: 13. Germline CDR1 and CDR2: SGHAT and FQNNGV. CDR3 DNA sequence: TGTGCCAGCAGCTCCAGACAGGGGGCAGGATCTGTTTATGGCTACACCTTC. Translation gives CASSSRQGAGSVYGYTF.

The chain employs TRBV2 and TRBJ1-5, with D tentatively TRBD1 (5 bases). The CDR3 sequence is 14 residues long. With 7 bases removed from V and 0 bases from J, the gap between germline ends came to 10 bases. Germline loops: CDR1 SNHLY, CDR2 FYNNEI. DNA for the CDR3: TGTGCCAGCACGGGGCGATATAGCAATCAGCCCCAGCATTTT. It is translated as CASTGRYSNQPQHF.

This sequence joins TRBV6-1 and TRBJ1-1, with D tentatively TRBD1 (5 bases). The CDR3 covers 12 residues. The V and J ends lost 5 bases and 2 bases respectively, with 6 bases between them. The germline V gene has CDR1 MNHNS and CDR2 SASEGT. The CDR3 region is CASSWTNTEAFF. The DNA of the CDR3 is TGTGCCAGCAGTTGGACAAACACTGAAGCTTTCTTT.

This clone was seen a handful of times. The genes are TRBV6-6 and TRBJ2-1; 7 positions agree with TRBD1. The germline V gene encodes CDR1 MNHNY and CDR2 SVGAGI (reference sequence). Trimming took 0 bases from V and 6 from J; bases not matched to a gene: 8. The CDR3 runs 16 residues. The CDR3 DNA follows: TGTGCCAGCAGTTACTCGACGGGCGCAGGGGGCAATGAGCAGTTCTTC. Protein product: CASSYSTGAGGNEQFF.

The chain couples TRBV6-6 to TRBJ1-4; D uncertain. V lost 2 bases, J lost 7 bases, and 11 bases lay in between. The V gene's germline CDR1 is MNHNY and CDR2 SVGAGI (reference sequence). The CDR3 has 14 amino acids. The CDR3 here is CASSYGRLGEKLFF. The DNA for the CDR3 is TGTGCCAGCAGTTACGGGCGACTGGGTGAAAAACTGTTTTTT.

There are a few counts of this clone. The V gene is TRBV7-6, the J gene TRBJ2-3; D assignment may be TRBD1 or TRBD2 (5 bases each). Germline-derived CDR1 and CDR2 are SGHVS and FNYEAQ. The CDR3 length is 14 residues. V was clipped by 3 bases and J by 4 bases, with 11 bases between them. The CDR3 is CASSFSLGADTQYF. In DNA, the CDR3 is TGTGCCAGCAGCTTTTCACTAGGGGCAGATACGCAGTATTTT.

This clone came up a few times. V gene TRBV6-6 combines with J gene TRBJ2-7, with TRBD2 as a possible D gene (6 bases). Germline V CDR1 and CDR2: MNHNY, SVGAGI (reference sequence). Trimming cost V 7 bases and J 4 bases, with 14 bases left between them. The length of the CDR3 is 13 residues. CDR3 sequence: CASTLGGAYEQYF. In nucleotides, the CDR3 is TGTGCCAGCACCTTGGGAGGAGCTTACGAGCAGTACTTC.

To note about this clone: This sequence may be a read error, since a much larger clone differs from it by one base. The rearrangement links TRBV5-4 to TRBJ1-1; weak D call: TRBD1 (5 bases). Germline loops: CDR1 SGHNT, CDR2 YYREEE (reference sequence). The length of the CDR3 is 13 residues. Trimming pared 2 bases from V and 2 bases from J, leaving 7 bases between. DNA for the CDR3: TGTGCCAGCAGCTTACAGGATAACACTGAAGCTTTCTTT. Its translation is CASSLQDNTEAFF.

CDR3 DNA: TGTGCCAGCGGACAGGGACTAGCGGTTACGCAGTATTTT. It encodes CASGQGLAVTQYF. The rearrangement uses TRBV27 and TRBJ2-3, with TRBD2 identical over 11 bases. J gave up 8 bases and V 8 bases, and 6 bases lay outside the gene matches. Germline-derived CDR1 and CDR2 are MNHEY and SMNVEV (reference sequence). The CDR3 totals 13 residues.

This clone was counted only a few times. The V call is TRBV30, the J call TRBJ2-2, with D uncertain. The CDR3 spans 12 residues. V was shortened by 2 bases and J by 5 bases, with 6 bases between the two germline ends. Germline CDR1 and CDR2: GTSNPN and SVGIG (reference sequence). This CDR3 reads CAWSSYTGELFF. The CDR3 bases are TGTGCCTGGAGTTCCTATACCGGGGAGCTGTTTTTT.

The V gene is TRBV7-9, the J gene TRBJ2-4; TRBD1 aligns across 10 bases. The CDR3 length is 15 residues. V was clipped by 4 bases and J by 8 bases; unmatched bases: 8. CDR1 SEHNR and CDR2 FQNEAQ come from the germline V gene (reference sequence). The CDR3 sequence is CASSWGQGTTDIQYF. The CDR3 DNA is TGTGCCAGCAGCTGGGGACAGGGGACGACGGACATTCAGTACTTC.

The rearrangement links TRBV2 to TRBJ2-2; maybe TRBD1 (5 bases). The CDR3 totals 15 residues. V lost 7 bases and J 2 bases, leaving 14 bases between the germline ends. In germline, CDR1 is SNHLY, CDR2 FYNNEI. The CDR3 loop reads CASNRQKGNTGELFF. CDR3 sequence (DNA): TGTGCCAGCAACCGACAGAAGGGCAACACCGGGGAGCTGTTTTTT.

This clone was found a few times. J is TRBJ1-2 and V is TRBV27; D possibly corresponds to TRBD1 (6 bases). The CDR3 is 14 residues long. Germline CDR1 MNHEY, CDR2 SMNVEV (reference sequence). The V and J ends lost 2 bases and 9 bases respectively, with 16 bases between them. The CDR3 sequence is CASSLLRSGERYTF. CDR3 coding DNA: TGTGCCAGCAGTTTACTTCGATCAGGGGAGCGCTACACCTTC.

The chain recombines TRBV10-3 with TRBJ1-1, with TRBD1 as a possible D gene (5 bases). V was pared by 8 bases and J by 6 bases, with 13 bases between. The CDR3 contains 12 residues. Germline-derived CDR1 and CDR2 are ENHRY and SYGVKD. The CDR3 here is CAISREGAEAFF. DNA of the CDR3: TGTGCCATCTCTCGTGAAGGGGCTGAAGCTTTCTTT.